This is a list of T cell receptor beta chains from one sample in a study of metastatic and nonmetastatic thyroid tumors. With MiXCR, TCRdb called clones anew from the PCR reads. The data show around 34,000 clones, roughly 15% seen once. Sequenced sample: blood. Receptors were obtained from a female donor with papillary thyroid cancer or a benign thyroid nodule (not recorded which). Some clones in this sample may be carry-over from other donors' samples. Both conserved end residues are part of each CDR3.

cdr3_aa: CASSGDRGRSEAFF
v_call: TRBV6-1
j_call: TRBJ1-1

cdr3_aa: CSASGLANTGELFF
v_call: TRBV20-1
j_call: TRBJ2-2

cdr3_aa: CAIGQGSNQPQHF
v_call: TRBV10-3
j_call: TRBJ1-5

cdr3_aa: CASSEAGLGTGELFF
v_call: TRBV6-1
j_call: TRBJ2-2

cdr3_aa: CASQDSKNTEAFF
v_call: TRBV6-1
j_call: TRBJ1-1

cdr3_aa: CASSFIRSSYEQYF
v_call: TRBV28
j_call: TRBJ2-7

cdr3_aa: CASSHGRGGYNEQFF
v_call: TRBV11-2
j_call: TRBJ2-1

cdr3_aa: CASSLGDVYEQYF
v_call: TRBV27
j_call: TRBJ2-7

cdr3_aa: CASTHSDDLQETQYF
v_call: TRBV3-1
j_call: TRBJ2-5

cdr3_aa: CASSGGREAYEQYF
v_call: TRBV18
j_call: TRBJ2-7

cdr3_aa: CASSEGARPHDEQFF
v_call: TRBV2
j_call: TRBJ2-1

cdr3_aa: CASSGDRSYEQYF
v_call: TRBV5-6
j_call: TRBJ2-7

cdr3_aa: CASSEWAGGNTESFF
v_call: TRBV6-1
j_call: TRBJ1-1

cdr3_aa: CASQGGSNQPQHF
v_call: TRBV6-4
j_call: TRBJ1-5

cdr3_aa: CASSEAPGQGPYGYTF
v_call: TRBV6-4
j_call: TRBJ1-2

cdr3_aa: CASSQGGWQHPSGEQYF
v_call: TRBV4-1
j_call: TRBJ2-7

cdr3_aa: CASSYSIGSYNSPLHF
v_call: TRBV6-5
j_call: TRBJ1-6

cdr3_aa: CASRRQGSYEQYF
v_call: TRBV2
j_call: TRBJ2-7

cdr3_aa: CASSWADLATGYEQYF
v_call: TRBV11-2
j_call: TRBJ2-7

cdr3_aa: CASIPDMAVNQPQHF
v_call: TRBV6-1
j_call: TRBJ1-5

cdr3_aa: CSVIKRPGGRTRTDTQYF
v_call: TRBV20-1
j_call: TRBJ2-3

cdr3_aa: CASSIRDPLYQPLHF
v_call: TRBV12-3/TRBV12-4
j_call: TRBJ1-6

cdr3_aa: CASSESRGRGANVLTF
v_call: TRBV10-2
j_call: TRBJ2-6

cdr3_aa: CASRTGTGYEEYF
v_call: TRBV6-1
j_call: TRBJ2-7

cdr3_aa: CSASKTNYEQYF
v_call: TRBV20-1
j_call: TRBJ2-7

cdr3_aa: CASSLNSLATDTQYF
v_call: TRBV7-3
j_call: TRBJ2-3

cdr3_aa: CASSDRDRGYEQFF
v_call: TRBV5-4
j_call: TRBJ2-1

cdr3_aa: CASRISPGLADEQFF
v_call: TRBV27
j_call: -

cdr3_aa: CASSYVLYQETQYF
v_call: TRBV12-3/TRBV12-4
j_call: TRBJ2-5

cdr3_aa: CASSLGVGEQFF
v_call: TRBV7-8
j_call: TRBJ2-1

cdr3_aa: CASSYKSTWVWTPSYEQYF
v_call: TRBV6-2/TRBV6-3
j_call: TRBJ2-7

cdr3_aa: CASSRALAGHTQYF
v_call: TRBV7-3
j_call: TRBJ2-3

cdr3_aa: CSADDPNNEQFF
v_call: TRBV20-1
j_call: TRBJ2-1

cdr3_aa: CASSPPAIGEETQYF
v_call: TRBV7-9
j_call: TRBJ2-5

cdr3_aa: CASTRGLLTGELFF
v_call: TRBV12-3/TRBV12-4
j_call: TRBJ2-2

cdr3_aa: CASSLDRRQYEQYF
v_call: TRBV28
j_call: TRBJ2-7

cdr3_aa: CAWSEGTGGYTF
v_call: TRBV30
j_call: TRBJ1-2

cdr3_aa: CASSPHTDTQYF
v_call: TRBV7-9
j_call: TRBJ2-3

cdr3_aa: CSATGSQGMGLAGGTEQFF
v_call: TRBV20-1
j_call: TRBJ2-1

cdr3_aa: CASSLAVALNTQYF
v_call: TRBV5-6
j_call: TRBJ2-3

cdr3_aa: CASSRPPGATYEQYF
v_call: TRBV6-1
j_call: TRBJ2-7

cdr3_aa: CASSEEAGSGNTIYF
v_call: TRBV6-1
j_call: TRBJ1-3

cdr3_aa: CASSPSGTRLYGYTF
v_call: TRBV7-3
j_call: TRBJ1-2

cdr3_aa: CAWSPGQLGSPLHF
v_call: TRBV30
j_call: TRBJ1-6

cdr3_aa: CASSILGGFYGYTF
v_call: TRBV19
j_call: TRBJ1-2

cdr3_aa: CASSLAAVAVRSYNEHFF
v_call: TRBV11-1
j_call: TRBJ2-1

cdr3_aa: CASRPLDGTGELFF
v_call: TRBV6-2/TRBV6-3
j_call: TRBJ2-2

cdr3_aa: CASSPPGHSYCYTF
v_call: TRBV6-2/TRBV6-3
j_call: TRBJ1-2

cdr3_aa: CSARDPGGDTDTQYF
v_call: TRBV20-1
j_call: TRBJ2-3

cdr3_aa: CASSPGQINEQYF
v_call: TRBV18
j_call: TRBJ2-7

cdr3_aa: CASSPAYGVVEAFF
v_call: TRBV5-6
j_call: TRBJ1-1

cdr3_aa: CASSRDGGNQPQHF
v_call: TRBV12-3/TRBV12-4
j_call: TRBJ1-5

cdr3_aa: CASSSPRELGGANVLTF
v_call: TRBV12-3/TRBV12-4
j_call: TRBJ2-6

cdr3_aa: CASRAERGANGYTF
v_call: TRBV6-1
j_call: TRBJ1-2

cdr3_aa: CASSWTGGWGNQPQHF
v_call: TRBV7-2
j_call: TRBJ1-5

cdr3_aa: CASSTRDVYGNTF
v_call: TRBV6-1
j_call: TRBJ1-2

cdr3_aa: CASSPQGQNTEAFF
v_call: TRBV18
j_call: TRBJ1-1